The 21 T cell receptor beta chains below were found in one sample sequenced in a study of metastatic and nonmetastatic thyroid tumors (dated by TCRdb to the early 2020s). The protocol used for the library was PCR. Data came from an Illumina HiSeq 4000. TCRdb's own reprocessing of the public reads used fastp at Q25 and MiXCR and kept productive beta chains. The sample profile shows approximately 34,000 clones; more than 15% of them were found once. The ten largest clones represent roughly a tenth of the sample. Before undergoing thyroid surgery, none of the patients had been given any kind of treatment. Sequencing input: blood. The source of these receptors is a female donor with papillary thyroid cancer or a benign thyroid nodule (not recorded which). Some clones in this sample may be carry-over from other donors' samples.

This clone came up many times. The V gene is TRBV5-4, the J gene TRBJ1-2; TRBD1 aligns across 10 bases. This CDR3 is 16 amino acids long. The V and J ends lost 2 bases and 3 bases, in that order; junction bases with no gene match: 7. From germline, CDR1 is SGHNT and CDR2 YYREEE (reference sequence). DNA of the CDR3: TGTGCCAGCAGCTTAGACCGGGACAGGGGAGACTATGGCTACACCTTC. This codes for CASSLDRDRGDYGYTF.

This clone was recorded many times. The chain joins TRBV3-1 to TRBJ2-7, with TRBD1 matching 7 bases. V was clipped by 3 bases and J by 0 bases; unmatched bases: 5. Germline CDR1 and CDR2: LGHDT and YNNKEL (reference sequence). The CDR3 spans 15 residues. The CDR3 reads CASSQMGQSSYEQYF. CDR3 DNA sequence: TGTGCCAGCAGCCAGATGGGACAGAGCTCCTACGAGCAGTACTTC.

This clone was seen ten or more times. The V gene is TRBV7-2, the J gene TRBJ2-2; 8 positions agree with TRBD2. J was trimmed by 0 bases and V by 2 bases; bases with no gene match: 2. Germline V gene lookup returns CDR1 SGHTA and CDR2 FQGNSA. This CDR3 contains 16 residues. The CDR3 sequence: CASSLSGRANTGELFF. For the CDR3, the DNA is TGTGCCAGCAGCTTAAGCGGGAGAGCGAACACCGGGGAGCTGTTTTTT.

Sample share makes this clone medium-sized. The V call is TRBV6-1, the J call TRBJ1-1; 8 positions match TRBD1. Trimming took 6 bases from V and 7 from J; bases not matched to a gene: 16. The CDR3 contains 16 residues. CDR1 MNHNS and CDR2 SASEGT come from the germline V gene. CDR3 amino acids: CASSRFSGTGADEAFF. The DNA for the CDR3 is TGTGCCAGCAGCAGATTCTCCGGGACAGGCGCCGATGAAGCTTTCTTT.

The V and J genes are TRBV5-1 and TRBJ2-1; maybe TRBD2 (5 bases). Germline loops: CDR1 SGHRS, CDR2 YFSETQ. Trimming pared 0 bases from V and 0 bases from J, leaving 16 bases between. The CDR3 runs to 18 residues. The CDR3 spells CASSLDPDSLSSYNEQFF. Here the CDR3 DNA reads TGCGCCAGCAGCTTGGACCCGGACTCTCTGAGCTCCTACAATGAGCAGTTCTTC.

The chain employs TRBV20-1 and TRBJ1-6; possible D gene TRBD1, 5 bases. Between the trimmed V and J ends, which lost 6 bases and 10 bases, there was a span of 19 bases. The CDR3 is made up of 14 amino acids. Per germline, CDR1 DFQATT and CDR2 SNEGSKA (reference sequence). This chain's CDR3 is CSARTGTEGSPLHF. The CDR3 DNA sequence: TGCAGTGCCCGAACCGGGACTGAGGGATCACCCCTCCACTTT.

This clone occurred a few times. This may arise from a read error, as a much more abundant clone is one base away. The same CDR3 can be traced to other DNA sequences in this sample. The chain is built from TRBV12-3 or TRBV12-4 and TRBJ1-1; TRBD1 aligns across 7 bases. This CDR3 region has 15 residues. V lost 6 bases, J lost 2 bases, and 9 bases stayed unmatched. The CDR3 region has the DNA TGTGCCAGCAGCTCCACAGGGGCCGGAAACACTGAAGCTTTCTTT. Translating gives CASSSTGAGNTEAFF.

In its sample, this clone was seen many times. This rearrangement joins TRBV5-1 to TRBJ2-5; 11 nucleotides agree with TRBD2. The germline V gene encodes CDR1 SGHRS and CDR2 YFSETQ. Unmatched junction bases numbered 7, after V lost 4 bases and J lost 5 bases. This CDR3 has 15 amino acids. CDR3: CASSPGLAVGETQYF. The CDR3 nucleotides are TGCGCCAGCAGCCCGGGACTAGCGGTCGGGGAGACCCAGTACTTC.

In this sample, this clone turned up a few times. J is TRBJ2-1 and V is TRBV28, with TRBD1 matching over 9 bases. From germline, CDR1 is MDHEN and CDR2 SYDVKM. V lost 6 bases, J lost 8 bases, and 5 bases stayed unmatched. The CDR3 length is 13 residues. CDR3 protein: CASRPTGGDEQFF. In nucleotides, the CDR3 is TGTGCCAGCAGACCGACAGGGGGGGATGAGCAGTTCTTC.

This clone has ten or more counts. This sample includes further DNA sequences coding for the same CDR3. As DNA, the CDR3 is TGTGCCAGCAGTTTATATAGCGGGGGGGCTGAGAGTGAGCAGTTCTTC. Encoded protein: CASSLYSGGAESEQFF. This chain uses TRBV6-5 with TRBJ2-1; TRBD2 aligns across 11 bases. CDR3 size: 16 residues. Per the germline V gene, CDR1 is MNHEY and CDR2 is SVGAGI. J was trimmed by 9 bases and V by 4 bases; bases with no gene match: 11.

Concerning this clone: A much more abundant neighbour one base away suggests this may be a read error. V is TRBV11-1 and J is TRBJ1-2; D gene uncertain. Germline V gives CDR1 SGHAT, CDR2 FQDESV (reference sequence). The CDR3 spans 17 residues. The V end was cut by 4 bases, the J end by 2 bases, with 20 bases between. The CDR3 protein is CASSWNLAPGRNYGYTF. The CDR3 DNA is TGTGCCAGCAGCTGGAACCTTGCTCCCGGACGAAACTATGGCTACACCTTC.

In its sample, this clone was seen many times. This may stem from a read error, because a much larger clone lies one nucleotide away. No conserved phenylalanine or tryptophan ends this CDR3, so it is likely a read error. The chain combines TRBV6-5 with TRBJ1-6; D is unresolved. The CDR3 is 15 residues long. V was pared by 2 bases and J by 10 bases, with 15 bases between. CDR1 is MNHEY and CDR2 is SVGAGI in the germline V gene. The CDR3 is CASSYEGSSGSPLHL. The CDR3 DNA is TGTGCCAGCAGTTACGAGGGTAGCAGTGGATCACCCCTCCACCTT.

V is TRBV20-1 and J is TRBJ2-7, with 9 bases matching TRBD1. Germline V gene lookup returns CDR1 DFQATT and CDR2 SNEGSKA (reference sequence). CDR3 length: 14 amino acids. J was trimmed by 2 bases and V by 6 bases; bases with no gene match: 8. The CDR3 sequence is CSAKPGQGTYEQYF. The CDR3 nucleotides read TGCAGTGCAAAACCGGGACAGGGCACCTACGAGCAGTACTTC.

This clone was counted at least ten times. The V and J genes are TRBV4-1 and TRBJ1-1; no reliable D call. Trimming cost V 0 bases and J 7 bases, with 18 bases left between them. The CDR3 totals 16 residues. Germline assignment: CDR1 MGHRA and CDR2 YSYEKL. The CDR3 loop reads CASSQDGFAGGGEAFF. The CDR3 DNA reads as TGCGCCAGCAGCCAAGATGGGTTTGCGGGAGGAGGTGAAGCTTTCTTT.

As regards this clone: Sequence at one end of the junction differs from germline and may be a read error. This chain uses TRBV10-1 with TRBJ1-4; 12 positions agree with TRBD1. Germline assignment: CDR1 WNHNN and CDR2 SYGVQD (reference sequence). The CDR3 has 21 residues. The CDR3 sequence: CASSYLPGQGALRATNEKLFF. The CDR3 DNA reads as TGCGCCAGCAGTTACTTACCGGGACAGGGGGCGCTTCGAGCAACTAATGAAAAGCTGTTTTTT.

There are many counts of this clone. The chain recombines TRBV6-1 with TRBJ2-1, with 8 positions matching TRBD2. Trimming took 6 bases from V and 9 from J; bases not matched to a gene: 13. The CDR3 has 15 residues. Germline V gives CDR1 MNHNS, CDR2 SASEGT. CDR3 region: CASSPVAGGRGEQFF. The CDR3 region has the DNA TGTGCCAGCAGCCCGGTTGCGGGGGGCCGTGGTGAGCAGTTCTTC.

By share, this clone ranks as medium-sized. This sequence joins TRBV12-3 or TRBV12-4 and TRBJ2-7; 9 nucleotides agree with TRBD2. The junction had 2 bases not matched to a gene; V was cut back by 2 bases and J by 3 bases. The CDR3 loop spans 14 amino acids. This chain's CDR3 is CASSLPLAGYEQYF. The CDR3 coding sequence is TGTGCCAGCAGTTTACCACTAGCGGGCTACGAGCAGTACTTC.

This clone was found many times. A clone one base away is much larger, so this may be a read error. At the DNA level, this CDR3 is encoded by other sequences in the same sample as well. The chain is built from TRBV5-1 and TRBJ1-5, with 8 bases that match TRBD1. The CDR3 has 16 residues. V shed 4 bases and J 2 bases; nucleotides not matched to a gene: 8. Germline-derived CDR1 and CDR2 are SGHRS and YFSETQ. Here the CDR3 DNA reads TGCGCCAGCAGCCTGGGTGGACAGGGAGGCAATCAGCCCCAGCATTTT. Protein product: CASSLGGQGGNQPQHF.

The V gene is TRBV18, the J gene TRBJ2-7, with D perhaps being TRBD1 or TRBD2 (7 bases each). The V end was cut by 9 bases, the J end by 3 bases, with 15 bases between. Germline V gene lookup returns CDR1 KGHSH and CDR2 LQKENI. The length of the CDR3 is 13 residues. CDR3 nucleotides: TGTGCCAGTCGGGGGGACAGCTACTACGAGCAGTACTTC. Its protein product is CASRGDSYYEQYF.

This chain joins TRBV5-5 and TRBJ2-2; possibly TRBD2 for D (5 bases). The germline V gene has CDR1 SGHKS and CDR2 YYEKEE (reference sequence). V lost 5 bases and J lost 2, with 16 bases in between. The CDR3 spans 16 residues. Written as DNA, the CDR3 is TGTGCCAGCAGATCAAGCTTGAGGGCCAACACCGGGGAGCTGTTTTTT. Translation: CASRSSLRANTGELFF.

This clone has a count of ten or more. V is TRBV20-1 and J is TRBJ1-5; D is unresolved. The V end lost 6 bases, the J end lost 2 bases, and 14 bases lay between the germline ends. Germline V gene data show CDR1 as DFQATT and CDR2 as SNEGSKA (reference sequence). The CDR3 runs to 14 residues. Here the CDR3 DNA reads TGCAGTGCCCAAAAAAAGGGAGGCAATCAGCCCCAGCATTTT. This encodes CSAQKKGGNQPQHF.